Listed below are T cell receptor beta chains from one sample, sequenced in a study of blood T cell repertoires in COVID-19. Using immunoSEQ multiplex PCR, the repertoire was profiled, and TCRdb retains in-frame clones only, with some absent. The sample consists of roughly 65,000 clones, around 84% of them appearing once. The specimen was peripheral blood. Receptor source: a man aged 50-59 years with acute or convalescent COVID-19. The CDR3 runs from the conserved cysteine through the conserved F or W. A D gene is named only where the DNA matches it firmly. Clone size is not always given. Where it is, it says once, few, many or a class for expanded clones.

v_call	d_call	j_call	clone_size	cdr3_nt	cdr3_aa
TRBV6-5	TRBD1	TRBJ1-6	few	TGTGCCAGCACGATCAGGGGGGACTATAATTCACCCCTCCACTTT	CASTIRGDYNSPLHF
TRBV11-1	TRBD1	TRBJ1-6	.	TGTGCCAGCAGCTTGACAGGGAGTAATTCACCCCTCCACTTT	CASSLTGSNSPLHF
TRBV11-3	.	TRBJ2-7	.	TGTGCCAGCGCGGGGTCGAGAGGCCTATACGAGCAGTACTTC	CASAGSRGLYEQYF
TRBV18	TRBD2	TRBJ2-1	.	TGTGCCAGCTCACCGATAATTACTAGCGGGGGGCACAATGAGCAGTTCTTC	CASSPIITSGGHNEQFF
TRBV11-3	TRBD1	TRBJ2-7	.	TGTGCCAGCAGCCTAGCCCCATTCGGGACAGCCGAGCAGTACTTC	CASSLAPFGTAEQYF
TRBV14	.	TRBJ2-7	.	TGTGCCAGCAGCCAAGCTCCGACTGCTACCTACGAGCAGTACTTC	CASSQAPTATYEQYF
TRBV5-4	.	TRBJ2-4	.	TGTGCCAGCAGCAGCTTAGCCAAAAACATTCAGTACTTC	CASSSLAKNIQYF
TRBV4-2	TRBD2	TRBJ2-5	.	TGTGCCAGCAGCCAAGGGGGGGGTCAAGAGACCCAGTACTTC	CASSQGGGQETQYF
TRBV29-1	.	TRBJ1-5	once	TGCAGCGTTGCTTTTGGGGCATCCGATCAGCCCCAGCATTTT	CSVAFGASDQPQHF
TRBV21-1	.	TRBJ2-5	once	TGTGCCAGCAGCAAACAGGGGGAACAAGAGACCCAGTACTTC	CASSKQGEQETQYF
TRBV27	.	TRBJ2-4	.	TGTGCCAGCAAGGAGTTCTTGACCAAAAACATTCAGTACTTC	CASKEFLTKNIQYF
TRBV24-1	.	TRBJ2-1	.	TGTGCCACCAGTGACCGGGGTGAGCAGTTCTTC	CATSDRGEQFF
TRBV5-1	TRBD2	TRBJ2-1	.	TGCGCCAGCAGCTTAACTAGCGGGGGCACATACAATGAGCAGTTCTTC	CASSLTSGGTYNEQFF
TRBV10-2	TRBD2	TRBJ2-7	.	TGCGCCAGCAGTGAATTTCCATCGAGCGGGACGTACGAGCAGTACTTC	CASSEFPSSGTYEQYF
TRBV27	.	TRBJ2-3	.	TGTGCCAGCACCCCCTGGGGGGCCAGCGGGGCAGATACGCAGTATTTT	CASTPWGASGADTQYF
TRBV3-1/TRBV3-2	TRBD2	TRBJ2-1	.	TGTGCCAGCAGCATAGCGGGGGGTAACCATGAGCAGTTCTTC	CASSIAGGNHEQFF
TRBV5-8	TRBD1	TRBJ1-2	.	TGTGCCAGCGGCGACAGGGTCGGTGGCTACACCTTC	CASGDRVGGYTF
TRBV28	.	TRBJ1-2	.	TGTGCCAGCTTAGTTGGGGGGGCGCCTGGCTACACCTTC	CASLVGGAPGYTF
TRBV20-1	.	TRBJ2-7	.	TGCAGTGCTAGTTCTGGCTTCGAGCAGTACTTC	CSASSGFEQYF
TRBV24-1	.	TRBJ1-5	.	TGTGCCACCAGTGACGACGGACAGACCCAGCATTTT	CATSDDGQTQHF
TRBV28	.	TRBJ1-2	.	TGTGCCAGCAGTCTACCCGGTGGGAGGGTCTCTAACTATGGCTACACCTTC	CASSLPGGRVSNYGYTF
TRBV7-6	.	TRBJ1-1	.	TGTGCCAGCAGCTCGCGAACAGGGCCGGGGACTGAAGCTTTCTTT	CASSSRTGPGTEAFF
TRBV6-5	TRBD1	TRBJ2-2	.	TGTGCCAGCAGTTGGGACAGGGAGGGCACCGGGGAGCTGTTTTTT	CASSWDREGTGELFF
TRBV9	.	TRBJ1-3	.	TGTGCCAGCAGCGTAGAGCACAGTCTCTCTGGAAACACCATATATTTT	CASSVEHSLSGNTIYF
TRBV18	TRBD1	TRBJ1-1	.	TGTGCCAGCTCAACCGGGACAGAAACTGAAGCTTTCTTT	CASSTGTETEAFF
TRBV5-8	TRBD1	TRBJ2-4	.	TGTGCCAGCAGCTGGATACAGGGGGACAAAAACATTCAGTACTTC	CASSWIQGDKNIQYF
TRBV6-5	TRBD1	TRBJ2-1	.	TGTGCCAGCAGTACCGGGACAGCCTACAATGAGCAGTTCTTC	CASSTGTAYNEQFF
TRBV28	TRBD2	TRBJ2-3	.	TGTGCCAGCCTCCCGGCTAGGACTAGTTTGTCGGATACGCAGTATTTT	CASLPARTSLSDTQYF
TRBV30	.	TRBJ2-1	once	TGTGCCTGGAGGGGACGGACAGTCCGACTCTACAATGAGCAGTTCTTC	CAWRGRTVRLYNEQFF
TRBV7-9	TRBD2	TRBJ2-2	.	TGTGCCAGCAGCTTTAGCGGGGGCTACACCGGGGAGCTGTTTTTT	CASSFSGGYTGELFF
TRBV5-4	.	TRBJ1-2	.	TGTGCCAGCAGCCTCGACAACCGAGCAGGCGCCTATGGCTACACCTTC	CASSLDNRAGAYGYTF
TRBV4-1	TRBD2	TRBJ2-3	.	TGCGCCAGCAGCCCTCGACTAGCGGTCAAAGGAGGTGGCACAGATACGCAGTATTTT	CASSPRLAVKGGGTDTQYF
TRBV25-1	TRBD1	TRBJ1-4	.	TGTGCCAGCAGTGAATCCAAAGGGACAGCCCAGAATGAAAAACTGTTTTTT	CASSESKGTAQNEKLFF
TRBV7-2	TRBD1	TRBJ1-5	.	TGTGCCAGCAGACCCAGGGGGTTTGGCAATCAGCCCCAGCATTTT	CASRPRGFGNQPQHF
TRBV19	.	TRBJ1-3	.	TGTGCCAGTAGTGAACGTACTTCCTCTGGAAACACCATATATTTT	CASSERTSSGNTIYF
TRBV18	.	TRBJ2-3	.	TGTGCCAGCTCACCACAGGGAGAGGGAGATACGCAGTATTTT	CASSPQGEGDTQYF
TRBV9	.	TRBJ2-7	.	TGTGCCAGCAGCCGAGGGTCCTACGAGCAGTACTTC	CASSRGSYEQYF
TRBV7-2	.	TRBJ1-5	.	TGTGCCAGCAGCTTATACATGGATCAGCCCCAGCATTTT	CASSLYMDQPQHF
TRBV12-3/TRBV12-4	.	TRBJ1-3	.	TGTGCCAGCAGTCCCCTTTTAGGAAACACCATATATTTT	CASSPLLGNTIYF
TRBV7-3	TRBD2	TRBJ2-6	.	TGTGCCAGCAGCCCGGGGGGGTCTGGGGCCAACGTCCTGACTTTC	CASSPGGSGANVLTF
TRBV15	.	TRBJ2-7	once	TGTGCCACCAGCAGATTAACTCAACTGCTTGCCTACGAGCAGTACTTC	CATSRLTQLLAYEQYF